This TCR beta chain was sequenced in a study of graft-versus-host responses after intestinal transplantation. Study in general: Every recipient had anti-thymocyte globulin induction and three to four years of tacrolimus plus steroids.

The V and J ends lost 0 bases and 7 bases respectively, with 13 bases between them. CDR1 and CDR2 from the germline V gene are MNHEY and SVGAGI. The CDR3 totals 16 residues. Note on this clone: Its antigen is still unknown.

Some clones are missing from TCRdb's copy, which holds only in-frame ones; the method was immunoSEQ multiplex PCR. The table shows 90,000 to 120,000 clones, with around 90% occurring only once. General observations from the study: GvH clones were found in recipient marrow; some appeared first in ileum or blood.

The clonotype originates from a human donor who was the organ donor for an intestinal transplant. The V call is TRBV6-5, the J call TRBJ1-6, with D perhaps matching TRBD1 (6 bases). Specimen: unstimulated CD4+ T cells sorted from spleen or lymph node cells, collected before transplant. CDR3 amino acids: CASSYSTGTRNSPLHF. CDR3 DNA: TGTGCCAGCAGTTACTCGACAGGTACTCGAAATTCACCCCTCCACTTT.